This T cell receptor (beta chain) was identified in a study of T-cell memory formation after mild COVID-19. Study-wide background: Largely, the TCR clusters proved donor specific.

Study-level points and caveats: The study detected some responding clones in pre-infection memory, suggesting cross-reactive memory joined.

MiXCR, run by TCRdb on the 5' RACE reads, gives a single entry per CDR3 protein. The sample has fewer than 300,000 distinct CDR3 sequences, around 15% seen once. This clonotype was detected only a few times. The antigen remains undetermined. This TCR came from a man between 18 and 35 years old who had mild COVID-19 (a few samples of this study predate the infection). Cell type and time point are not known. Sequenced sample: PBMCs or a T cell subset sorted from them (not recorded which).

The CDR3 DNA is TGTGCCAGCAGCGGGCCCGCGAACACCGGGGAGCTGTTTTTT. Translated: CASSGPANTGELFF. The genes are TRBV7-2 and TRBJ2-2; D unclear. Trimming left V 5 bases short and J 0 bases short, with 7 bases between. CDR1 is SGHTA, CDR2 FQGNSA, per germline. The CDR3 runs 14 residues.